Following are 10 T cell receptor beta chains from one sample sequenced in a study of shared clonotypes between healthy human individuals. Produced via immunoSEQ multiplex PCR; TCRdb's table is partial and in-frame only. In the table there are some 980,000 clones, 76% of which are singletons. Sequencing was done on a sample of memory CD4+ T cells sorted from blood. The sample's subset: CD45RA-negative fraction. The receptors originated from a man aged 18-30 years in good health.

The chain uses TRBV5-1 and TRBJ2-2; 11 bases are a match to TRBD2. This CDR3 contains 15 residues. Germline V gene lookup returns CDR1 SGHRS and CDR2 YFSETQ. V dropped 0 bases and J dropped 6; count of bases not matched to a gene: 1. CDR3 sequence: CASSLELAGAGELFF. For the CDR3, the DNA is TGCGCCAGCAGCTTGGAACTAGCGGGAGCCGGGGAGCTGTTTTTT.

The chain couples TRBV7-2 to TRBJ1-2; the match to TRBD1 covers 12 bases. V trimming: 4 bases; J trimming: 4 bases; junction bases outside the gene matches: 10. Germline CDR1 reads SGHTA; CDR2 reads FQGNSA. CDR3 length equals 17 residues. This CDR3 reads CASSSRDRGRFGYGYTF. The CDR3, as DNA: TGTGCCAGCAGCTCCCGGGACAGGGGGCGCTTTGGCTATGGCTACACCTTC.

V gene TRBV15 combines with J gene TRBJ2-7; the match to TRBD2 covers 9 bases. Germline trimming cut 0 bases from V and 1 base from J; bases unmatched to any gene: 16. The CDR3 loop spans 20 amino acids. Germline CDR1 LNHNV, CDR2 YYDKDF (reference sequence). In DNA form, the CDR3 reads TGTGCCACCAGCAGAGATCTCCACAGGGTGAAGGCGGGAGGGTCCTACGAGCAGTACTTC. As protein: CATSRDLHRVKAGGSYEQYF.

The V gene is TRBV4-2, the J gene TRBJ2-2; the D call may be TRBD1 or TRBD2 (5 bases each). Germline CDR1 is LGHNA and CDR2 is YNFKEQ. V was shortened by 1 base and J by 3 bases, with 9 bases between the two germline ends. This CDR3 is built from 15 residues. The CDR3 sequence: CASSQAGRDTGELFF. The CDR3 DNA reads as TGTGCCAGCAGCCAAGCGGGGCGTGACACCGGGGAGCTGTTTTTT.

This clone was seen once. The CDR3 loop is CASSVTAVTYNEQFF. The CDR3 DNA reads TGTGCCAGCAGCGTCACGGCGGTAACGTACAATGAGCAGTTCTTC. The chain joins TRBV9 to TRBJ2-1; D uncertain. V lost 2 bases and J 4 bases, leaving 13 bases between the germline ends. The CDR3 loop spans 15 amino acids. The germline V gene encodes CDR1 SGDLS and CDR2 YYNGEE.

V and J are TRBV5-1 and TRBJ2-3, with no clear D. The germline gives CDR1 SGHRS, CDR2 YFSETQ. This CDR3 is 14 amino acids long. V was cut by 2 bases and J by 6 bases, with 13 bases left in between. This chain's CDR3 is CASSLDPASDTQYF. CDR3 bases: TGCGCCAGCAGCTTAGATCCCGCCTCCGATACGCAGTATTTT. Supplemented by reference TRBV5-1 and TRBJ2-3, the full variable domain reads KAGVTQTPRYLIKTRGQQVTLSCSPISGHRSVSWYQQTPGQGLQFLFEYFSETQRNKGNFPGRFSGRQFSNSRSEMNVSTLELGDSALYLCASSLDPASDTQYFGPGTRLTVL.

This rearrangement joins TRBV6-6 to TRBJ2-2; unclear D gene. V was pared by 5 bases and J by 3 bases, with 7 bases between. CDR1 is MNHNY, CDR2 SVGAGI, per germline (reference sequence). The CDR3 sequence is 13 residues long. The CDR3 region is CASSPWDTGELFF. The CDR3 DNA sequence: TGTGCCAGCAGTCCCTGGGACACCGGGGAGCTGTTTTTT.

This clone showed up just once. The CDR3 nucleotides are TGCGCCAGCAGCTTGGAGCCGGGGGTGATACCTGGCTACACCTTC. It translates to CASSLEPGVIPGYTF. This chain connects TRBV5-1 to TRBJ1-2, with D maybe TRBD1 (5 bases). This CDR3 contains 15 residues. V was pared by 0 bases and J by 7 bases, with 16 bases between. CDR1 and CDR2 from the germline V gene are SGHRS and YFSETQ. Variable domain in full (rest from reference TRBV5-1 and TRBJ1-2): KAGVTQTPRYLIKTRGQQVTLSCSPISGHRSVSWYQQTPGQGLQFLFEYFSETQRNKGNFPGRFSGRQFSNSRSEMNVSTLELGDSALYLCASSLEPGVIPGYTFGSGTRLTVV.

The chain employs TRBV9 and TRBJ2-7; possible D gene TRBD2, 5 bases. The CDR3 loop spans 15 amino acids. Looked up from germline, CDR1 is SGDLS and CDR2 is YYNGEE. Trimming removed 4 bases from V and 1 base from J, with 15 bases in between. The CDR3 reads CASSTGLNPSYEQYF. The CDR3 DNA sequence: TGTGCCAGCAGCACTGGACTGAATCCGTCCTACGAGCAGTACTTC. Combining the CDR3 with reference TRBV9 and TRBJ2-7 gives the whole variable domain DSGVTQTPKHLITATGQRVTLRCSPRSGDLSVYWYQQSLDQGLQFLIQYYNGEERAKGNILERFSAQQFPDLHSELNLSSLELGDSALYFCASSTGLNPSYEQYFGPGTRLTVT.

The V and J genes are TRBV6-6 and TRBJ2-7; a weak D match, TRBD2 (5 bases). Germline assignment: CDR1 MNHNY and CDR2 SVGAGI (reference sequence). V shed 6 bases and J shed 3 bases, with 9 bases lying between them. The CDR3 is 12 residues long. The CDR3 DNA reads TGTGCCAGCAGCGGACGGGGCTACGAGCAGTACTTC. This translates into CASSGRGYEQYF.